These 24 T cell receptor beta chains came from one sample sequenced in a study of shared clonotypes between healthy human individuals. Clones were sequenced by immunoSEQ multiplex PCR, and TCRdb holds only the in-frame ones, with some missing. This sample has some 1,600,000 clones, with 95% to 99% found just once. Sample: naive CD4+ T cells sorted from blood. Documented subset: CD45RA+ positively selected. The receptors were gathered from a man younger than 45 in good health.

The V call is TRBV5-1, the J call TRBJ1-1; D gene unclear. The CDR3 runs 14 residues. Germline loops: CDR1 SGHRS, CDR2 YFSETQ. Trimming removed 5 bases at V and 0 bases at J, with 11 bases between. The CDR3 spells CASSAGRLNTEAFF. Here the CDR3 DNA reads TGCGCCAGCAGTGCCGGACGGTTGAACACTGAAGCTTTCTTT.

In nucleotides, the CDR3 is TGTGCCAGCAGCTCGCAGGGGGTAGGCACAGATACGCAGTATTTT. Translating gives CASSSQGVGTDTQYF. The chain uses TRBV7-3 and TRBJ2-3; 7 bases are a match to TRBD1. The germline V gene has CDR1 SGHTA and CDR2 FQGTGA. Trimming removed 4 bases from V and 1 base from J; junction bases left unmatched: 5. The CDR3 length is 15 residues.

The genes are TRBV27 and TRBJ2-7; D tentatively reads TRBD1 or TRBD2 (5 bases each). Germline CDR1 and CDR2: MNHEY and SMNVEV (reference sequence). V lost 6 bases and J 0 bases, leaving 12 bases between the germline ends. There are 14 residues in the CDR3. The CDR3 sequence: CASRRDRASYEQYF. The CDR3 coding sequence is TGTGCCAGCAGGAGGGACCGAGCCTCCTACGAGCAGTACTTC.

This chain joins TRBV28 and TRBJ2-7; 8 bases fit TRBD2. V gave up 6 bases and J gave up 1 base; unmatched junction bases: 14. CDR3 size: 17 residues. CDR1 and CDR2 (germline): MDHEN, SYDVKM. In DNA, the CDR3 is TGTGCCAGCAGCCTAGGACTAGCCGGTCTATCTTCCTACGAGCAGTACTTC. Its translation: CASSLGLAGLSSYEQYF.

The chain recombines TRBV7-2 with TRBJ2-3; the D call may be TRBD1 or TRBD2 (5 bases each). Deletions cut 1 base from V and 0 bases from J, with 17 bases between. The CDR3 extends over 18 amino acids. Per the germline V gene, CDR1 is SGHTA and CDR2 is FQGNSA. This chain's CDR3 is CASSLESRGPLSTDTQYF. The DNA of the CDR3 is TGTGCCAGCAGCTTAGAAAGCCGGGGACCACTTAGCACAGATACGCAGTATTTT. The entire variable domain, with the rest obtained from reference TRBV7-2 and TRBJ2-3, is as follows: GAGVSQSPSNKVTEKGKDVELRCDPISGHTALYWYRQSLGQGLEFLIYFQGNSAPDKSGLPSDRFSAERTGGSVSTLTIQRTQQEDSAVYLCASSLESRGPLSTDTQYFGPGTRLTVL.

This clone appeared once. The chain combines TRBV27 with TRBJ2-7; 9 nucleotides line up with TRBD1. With V trimmed by 3 bases and J by 5 bases, 8 bases remained unmatched. The CDR3 consists of 15 residues. Germline loops: CDR1 MNHEY, CDR2 SMNVEV (reference sequence). This CDR3 reads CASSFTTGGLHEQYF. Written as DNA, the CDR3 is TGTGCCAGCAGTTTTACGACAGGGGGTCTCCACGAGCAGTACTTC.

This rearrangement joins TRBV5-1 to TRBJ2-7, with 13 bases identical to TRBD2. The CDR3 covers 15 residues. The junction had 4 bases not matched to a gene; V was cut back by 3 bases and J by 4 bases. Germline values: CDR1 SGHRS, CDR2 YFSETQ. The CDR3 DNA reads TGCGCCAGCAGCTACGGACTAGCGGGAGATTACGAGCAGTACTTC. Its translation is CASSYGLAGDYEQYF.

This chain uses TRBV19 with TRBJ1-2; D gene ambiguous. Germline lookup yields CDR1 LNHDA and CDR2 SQIVND (reference sequence). V was pared by 3 bases and J by 5 bases, with 13 bases between. This CDR3 region has 14 residues. The CDR3 here is CASSISGPAYGYTF. The CDR3 nucleotides read TGTGCCAGTAGTATCTCCGGCCCAGCGTATGGCTACACCTTC.

The J gene is TRBJ2-2, the V gene TRBV5-4; perhaps TRBD1 as D (7 bases). Deletions cut 3 bases from V and 6 bases from J, with 12 bases between. Germline CDR1 SGHNT, CDR2 YYREEE (reference sequence). This CDR3 spans 14 amino acids. The CDR3 region is CASSYDRDSGELFF. The CDR3 bases are TGTGCCAGCAGCTACGACAGGGACTCCGGGGAGCTGTTTTTT.

A word on this clone: This sample includes further DNA sequences coding for the same CDR3. The chain is built from TRBV5-1 and TRBJ2-2; 10 nucleotides match TRBD1. The trim removed 0 bases at V and 5 bases at J, leaving 1 base unmatched. Germline V gene sequence: CDR1 SGHRS, CDR2 YFSETQ. The CDR3 is 15 residues long. The chain's CDR3 is CASSLGQGATGELFF. DNA of the CDR3: TGCGCCAGCAGCTTGGGACAGGGGGCGACCGGGGAGCTGTTTTTT.

V usage is TRBV7-9 and J usage is TRBJ2-1, with 7 bases fitting TRBD2. Germline assignment: CDR1 SEHNR and CDR2 FQNEAQ (reference sequence). The CDR3 extends over 15 amino acids. J was trimmed by 7 bases and V by 4 bases; bases with no gene match: 10. DNA for the CDR3: TGTGCCAGCAGCTCGGCGGGACTACATGGAAATGAGCAGTTCTTC. Translation gives CASSSAGLHGNEQFF.

The chain links TRBV5-1 to TRBJ1-1; 10 bases align to TRBD1. The junction had 28 bases not matched to a gene; V was cut back by 0 bases and J by 8 bases. Germline CDR1 SGHRS, CDR2 YFSETQ. The CDR3 is 22 residues long. CDR3: CASSLVGLVGRTNRDRGLEAFF. The CDR3 nucleotides read TGCGCCAGCAGCTTGGTTGGTTTAGTCGGGAGGACTAACCGGGACAGGGGACTCGAAGCTTTCTTT.

This chain connects TRBV27 to TRBJ1-4; maybe TRBD1 (5 bases). The CDR3 covers 13 residues. Germline V lookup: CDR1 MNHEY, CDR2 SMNVEV (reference sequence). The germline V and J ends were trimmed by 3 bases and 10 bases, with 12 bases remaining between them. The CDR3 loop is CASSLTDRGKLFF. The CDR3 coding sequence is TGTGCCAGCAGTTTGACAGACCGCGGAAAACTGTTTTTT.

The V gene is TRBV7-9, the J gene TRBJ2-7, with 7 bases that match TRBD1. Looked up from germline, CDR1 is SEHNR and CDR2 is FQNEAQ (reference sequence). CDR3 size: 16 residues. Germline trimming cut 0 bases from V and 2 bases from J; bases unmatched to any gene: 7. This CDR3 reads CASSLALGGQPYEQYF. DNA of the CDR3: TGTGCCAGCAGCTTAGCGCTAGGGGGACAGCCCTACGAGCAGTACTTC.

This sequence joins TRBV5-1 and TRBJ1-2; weak D call: TRBD1 (5 bases). V was clipped by 5 bases and J by 4 bases, with 12 bases between them. Germline V CDR1 and CDR2: SGHRS, YFSETQ. The CDR3 runs to 13 residues. CDR3 sequence reads: CASSPGAGYGYTF. CDR3 nucleotides: TGCGCCAGCAGTCCCGGGGCAGGCTATGGCTACACCTTC.

This rearrangement joins TRBV5-1 to TRBJ2-5, with 7 nucleotides matching TRBD2. V was pared by 5 bases and J by 5 bases, with 15 bases of the junction left unmatched. The CDR3 runs 16 residues. Germline V gene data show CDR1 as SGHRS and CDR2 as YFSETQ. The DNA for the CDR3 is TGCGCCAGCAGTCTTGTGGGGATAGCGGGCGCTGAGACCCAGTACTTC. This codes for CASSLVGIAGAETQYF.

The chain links TRBV10-3 to TRBJ2-2, with D maybe TRBD2 (7 bases). Germline CDR1 reads ENHRY; CDR2 reads SYGVKD. The V and J ends lost 3 bases and 10 bases respectively, with 18 bases between them. This CDR3 comprises 15 residues. The CDR3 region has the DNA TGTGCCATCAGTGACCCAAAAGGGGGGGCGCAGGAGCTGTTTTTT. As protein: CAISDPKGGAQELFF.

The chain combines TRBV5-6 with TRBJ1-2; TRBD1 aligns across 8 bases. Germline CDR1 SGHDT, CDR2 YYEEEE. The CDR3 sequence is 13 residues long. With V trimmed by 0 bases and J by 11 bases, 6 bases remained unmatched. The CDR3 protein is CASSLVSGGSYTF. The CDR3 DNA is TGTGCCAGCAGCTTGGTTTCAGGGGGCAGTTACACCTTC.

V gene TRBV28 combines with J gene TRBJ1-1; D remains unclear. Trimming pared 6 bases from V and 4 bases from J, leaving 12 bases between. The CDR3 totals 13 residues. Germline V gene data show CDR1 as MDHEN and CDR2 as SYDVKM. The chain's CDR3 is CASRVHRGTEAFF. The CDR3 DNA sequence: TGTGCCAGCAGGGTACATCGGGGCACTGAAGCTTTCTTT.

The CDR3 loop is CASSLDRTSTDTQYF. CDR3 DNA: TGTGCCAGCTCACTTGACAGAACTAGCACAGATACGCAGTATTTT. The chain recombines TRBV18 with TRBJ2-3; D may be TRBD1 (5 bases). The CDR3 runs 15 residues. Trimming pared 4 bases from V and 0 bases from J, leaving 11 bases between. Per germline, CDR1 KGHSH and CDR2 LQKENI.

The V gene is TRBV25-1, the J gene TRBJ2-7; TRBD1 might be the D (5 bases). The CDR3 has 15 amino acids. Germline V gives CDR1 MGHDK, CDR2 SYGVNS. Trimming removed 1 base from V and 3 bases from J, with 13 bases in between. In nucleotides, the CDR3 is TGTGCCAGCAGTGAATTGGGCAGGGATTTCTACGAGCAGTACTTC. As protein: CASSELGRDFYEQYF.

The chain employs TRBV4-1 and TRBJ1-4; TRBD1 agrees at 10 bases. Germline CDR1 reads MGHRA; CDR2 reads YSYEKL. V lost 5 bases, J lost 7 bases, and 7 bases stayed unmatched. The CDR3 spans 15 residues. This chain's CDR3 is CASSDRDRGGEKLFF. CDR3 DNA: TGCGCCAGCAGCGACCGGGACAGGGGCGGTGAAAAACTGTTTTTT.

V gene TRBV28 combines with J gene TRBJ2-1; a possible D gene is TRBD2 (6 bases). The CDR3 length is 13 residues. Germline CDR1 is MDHEN and CDR2 is SYDVKM. V was cut by 6 bases and J by 6 bases, with 12 bases left in between. CDR3 sequence: CASSGSNPNEQFF. The CDR3 bases are TGTGCCAGCAGCGGGAGTAATCCCAATGAGCAGTTCTTC.

The sample holds one count of this clone. Other DNA sequences in this sample translate to the same CDR3. The chain couples TRBV7-9 to TRBJ2-3; D possibly matches TRBD1 or TRBD2 (5 bases each). The germline CDR1 and CDR2 sequences are SEHNR and FQNEAQ (reference sequence). V was cut by 5 bases and J by 2 bases, with 11 bases left in between. The CDR3 contains 14 residues. The CDR3 region is CASSLGTYTDTQYF. CDR3 DNA: TGTGCCAGCAGCCTGGGGACGTACACAGATACGCAGTATTTT.